One sample yielded the 8 T cell receptor beta chains listed below, sequenced in a study of T-cell memory formation after mild COVID-19. From the 5' RACE reads, TCRdb called clonotypes with MiXCR, one entry per CDR3 protein. The sample yields hundreds of thousands of distinct CDR3 sequences, more than 15% seen once. Sequencing was performed on PBMCs or a T cell subset sorted from them (not recorded which). The receptors were gathered from an adult woman who had mild COVID-19 (a few samples of this study predate the infection). Cell type and time point are not known.

This chain joins TRBV24-1 and TRBJ2-3; no definite D call. Per germline, CDR1 KGHDR and CDR2 SFDVKD. The CDR3 has 14 amino acids. Trimming stripped 7 bases from V and 2 bases from J, with 12 bases between. The CDR3 loop reads CATSQTDNTDTQYF. CDR3 sequence (DNA): TGTGCCACCAGCCAGACTGACAACACAGATACGCAGTATTTT.

The chain joins TRBV5-1 to TRBJ2-3; TRBD1 agrees at 12 bases. J was trimmed by 5 bases and V by 4 bases; bases with no gene match: 8. The CDR3 loop spans 16 amino acids. Germline V lookup: CDR1 SGHRS, CDR2 YFSETQ. The CDR3 DNA sequence: TGCGCCAGCAGCCCCATTGGGACAGGGGGCATAGATACGCAGTATTTT. Its translation: CASSPIGTGGIDTQYF.

This clonotype was picked up one time. A single base is all that separates this from a far larger clone, so a read error is likely. This chain links TRBV7-3 with TRBJ1-1; D gene ambiguous. Germline V lookup: CDR1 SGHTA, CDR2 FQGTGA. The V end lost 3 bases, the J end lost 3 bases, and 8 bases lay between the germline ends. The CDR3 covers 13 residues. The DNA for the CDR3 is TGTGCCAGCAGCTTGGACGGGCACACTGAAGCTTTCTTT. Translating gives CASSLDGHTEAFF.

This clonotype showed up just a few times. The chain carries TRBV5-4 and TRBJ2-3; 13 nucleotides agree with TRBD2. CDR1 is SGHNT, CDR2 YYREEE, per germline (reference sequence). CDR3 size: 17 residues. The junction had 8 bases not matched to a gene; V was cut back by 4 bases and J by 3 bases. The CDR3, as DNA: TGTGCCAGCAGCCAGAAATTGACTAGCGGGAGGACAGATACGCAGTATTTT. Protein sequence: CASSQKLTSGRTDTQYF.

The chain recombines TRBV10-3 with TRBJ2-7, with 9 nucleotides matching TRBD1. Trimming at V came to 6 bases and at J to 0 bases, leaving 3 bases not matched to a gene. This CDR3 region has 14 residues. The germline CDR1 and CDR2 sequences are ENHRY and SYGVKD. CDR3 in DNA: TGTGCCATCAGCCGGACAGGGGACTCCTACGAGCAGTACTTC. It yields the protein CAISRTGDSYEQYF.

This clonotype was detected a few times. The chain combines TRBV7-8 with TRBJ2-3; D call uncertain. V lost 4 bases, J lost 10 bases, and 18 bases lay in between. This CDR3 has 14 amino acids. Germline V lookup: CDR1 SGHVS, CDR2 FQNEAQ. The CDR3 loop reads CASSSSTRFESQYF. CDR3 DNA sequence: TGTGCCAGCAGCTCCAGTACGAGATTCGAGTCGCAGTATTTT.

The chain employs TRBV5-6 and TRBJ2-1; 8 bases align to TRBD2. Germline V gene lookup returns CDR1 SGHDT and CDR2 YYEEEE. The CDR3 has 17 residues. After removal of 3 bases from V and 7 bases from J, the junction contained 15 bases not matched to a gene. Written as DNA, the CDR3 is TGTGCCAGCAGCTATATATCTCTAGCGGGTAGACAAAATGAGCAGTTCTTC. It is translated as CASSYISLAGRQNEQFF.

V and J are TRBV9 and TRBJ2-5; D not certain. Germline V lookup: CDR1 SGDLS, CDR2 YYNGEE. The CDR3 has 13 amino acids. Trimming cost V 0 bases and J 7 bases, with 10 bases left between them. CDR3 sequence (DNA): TGTGCCAGCAGCGTAGTAGGCGGCGGGACCCAGTACTTC. This sequence encodes CASSVVGGGTQYF.